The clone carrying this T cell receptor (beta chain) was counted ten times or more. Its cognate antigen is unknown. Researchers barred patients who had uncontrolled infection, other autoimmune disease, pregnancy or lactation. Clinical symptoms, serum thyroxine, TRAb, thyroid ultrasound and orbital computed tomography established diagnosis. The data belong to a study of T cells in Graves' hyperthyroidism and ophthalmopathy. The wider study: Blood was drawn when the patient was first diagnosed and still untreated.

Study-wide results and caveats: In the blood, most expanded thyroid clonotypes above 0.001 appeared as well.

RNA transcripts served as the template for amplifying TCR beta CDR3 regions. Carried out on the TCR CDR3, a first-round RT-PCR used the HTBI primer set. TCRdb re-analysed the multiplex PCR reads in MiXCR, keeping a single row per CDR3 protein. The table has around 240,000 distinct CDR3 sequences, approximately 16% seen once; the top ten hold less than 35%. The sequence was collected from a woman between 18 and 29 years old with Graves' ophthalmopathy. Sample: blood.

The CDR3 is CASSLVRINEQFF. CDR3 sequence (DNA): TGTGCCAGCAGCTTAGTACGGATTAATGAGCAGTTCTTC. The rearrangement joins TRBV11-2 to TRBJ2-1, with D unclear. Germline-derived CDR1 and CDR2 are SGHAT and FQNNGV. This CDR3 comprises 13 residues. The V end lost 1 base, the J end lost 7 bases, and 8 bases lay between the germline ends.